This is a list of T cell receptor beta chains from one sample in a study of cytomegalovirus exposure and HLA in healthy donors. The repertoire was sequenced with immunoSEQ multiplex PCR; TCRdb's copy has only in-frame clones and lacks some. The sample totals about 210,000 clones. Input material: PBMCs. The origin of the receptors is a young woman in good health and CMV-seropositive. CDR3s include the opening cysteine and the closing phenylalanine or tryptophan. D genes are given only for firm matches.

D	V	J	CDR3	DNA
NA	TRBV7-9	TRBJ1-4	CASSLVDRIEAVVF	TGTGCCAGCAGCTTAGTCGACAGGATAGAGGCCGTGGTTTTT
NA	TRBV30	TRBJ1-1	CAWRSRWEAFF	TGTGCCTGGAGATCGCGGTGGGAAGCTTTCTTT
NA	TRBV10-1	TRBJ1-1	CASSASRSTEAFF	TGCGCCAGCAGTGCTTCACGGTCCACTGAAGCTTTCTTT
TRBD1	TRBV5-1	TRBJ1-5	CASSLGTGYSNQPQHF	TGCGCCAGCAGCTTGGGGACAGGGTATAGCAATCAGCCCCAGCATTTT
TRBD2	TRBV28	TRBJ2-1	CASSLSLASGRVNEQFF	TGTGCCAGCAGTTTATCGTTGGCTAGCGGGAGAGTTAATGAGCAGTTCTTC
NA	TRBV7-9	TRBJ2-7	CASSLVGTGMHF	TGTGCCAGCAGCTTAGTAGGAACAGGGATGCACTTC
NA	TRBV15	TRBJ1-2	CATSRSGQPEAEPGYTF	TGTGCCACCAGCAGGAGCGGACAGCCAGAAGCCGAACCTGGCTACACCTTC
NA	TRBV11-2	TRBJ1-5	CASSLEGTEPQHF	TGTGCCAGCAGCTTAGAGGGGACTGAGCCCCAGCATTTT
TRBD1	TRBV9	TRBJ2-7	CASSVQTGVEQYF	TGTGCCAGCAGCGTCCAGACAGGGGTCGAGCAGTACTTC
TRBD2	TRBV19	TRBJ2-2	CASNGGGSRTSGLNTGELFF	TGTGCCAGTAACGGGGGGGGGTCGCGGACTAGCGGGCTGAACACCGGGGAGCTGTTTTTT
TRBD2	TRBV5-1	TRBJ2-1	CASSFAYRGTSFSDEQFF	TGCGCCAGCAGCTTCGCTTACCGTGGGACTAGTTTCTCCGATGAGCAGTTCTTC
TRBD1	TRBV5-1	TRBJ2-2	CASSPGQATGELFF	TGCGCCAGCAGCCCGGGACAGGCTACCGGGGAGCTGTTTTTT
TRBD1	TRBV5-6	TRBJ2-7	CASSWDRGPYEQYF	TGTGCCAGCAGCTGGGACAGGGGGCCTTACGAGCAGTACTTC
NA	TRBV6-1	TRBJ1-4	CASGATNEKLFF	TGTGCCAGTGGAGCAACTAATGAAAAACTGTTTTTT
TRBD2	TRBV2	TRBJ2-3	CASDGTSSTDTQYF	TGTGCCAGCGACGGGACTAGCAGCACAGATACGCAGTATTTT
NA	TRBV27	TRBJ2-7	CASSLGGEQYF	TGTGCCAGCAGTTTGGGAGGCGAGCAGTACTTC
NA	TRBV12-5	TRBJ1-1	CASGFSKQGHPMNTEAFF	TGTGCTAGTGGTTTTAGTAAACAGGGCCATCCCATGAACACTGAAGCTTTCTTT
TRBD2	TRBV15	TRBJ2-3	CATSKSQRGSTDTQYF	TGTGCCACCAGCAAGTCCCAGCGGGGTAGCACAGATACGCAGTATTTT